This entry concerns a single T cell receptor beta chain. J lost 7 bases, V lost 5 bases, and 12 bases had no gene match. The CDR3 extends over 16 amino acids. CDR1 and CDR2 from the germline V gene are LNHDA and SQIVND (reference sequence). This entry belongs to a study of blood T cell repertoires in COVID-19. Across the whole study: Sites across the United States, Italy and Spain contributed samples from acute and convalescent COVID-19. Nucleic acid was either cDNA or gDNA, and it came from T cells, B-cell-depleted T cells, or PBMCs.

In the authors' methods: Scientists estimated how many nucleated cells there were by amplifying reference gene primers. TCRdb's copy holds only in-frame clones and misses some; the assay was immunoSEQ multiplex PCR. Clone size and V and J calls were adopted from that table, with D and trimming inferred from the DNA. The sample lists a few hundred thousand clones; about 83% were seen once. This TCR came from a woman in her forties or fifties with acute or convalescent COVID-19. Sequenced: peripheral blood. This chain uses TRBV19 with TRBJ2-2; 8 bases match TRBD1. CDR3 DNA: TGTGCCAGTAGTGTAATTGGACAGGGTCGGGACGGGGAGCTGTTTTTT. As protein: CASSVIGQGRDGELFF.